Shown below are 9 T cell receptor beta chains from a single sample sequenced in a study of blood T cell repertoires in COVID-19. Profiling relied on immunoSEQ multiplex PCR, and the TCRdb table lists in-frame clones only, not all of them. Found here are roughly 260,000 clones, 70% to 90% of them singletons; the top ten hold approximately 2.1%. Sequenced: peripheral blood. Source of these receptors: a woman aged 35 to 49 who had recovered from COVID-19.

The V gene is TRBV19, the J gene TRBJ2-2, with unresolved D. Germline lookup yields CDR1 LNHDA and CDR2 SQIVND (reference sequence). The CDR3 runs 12 residues. V lost 8 bases, J lost 5 bases, and 9 bases lay in between. CDR3 nucleotide sequence: TGTGCCAGTGCCTGGCGGACCGGGGAGCTGTTTTTT. Protein sequence: CASAWRTGELFF.

J is TRBJ1-4 and V is TRBV4-3, with unresolved D. From germline, CDR1 is LGHNA and CDR2 YSLEER. Deletions cut 4 bases from V and 0 bases from J, with 9 bases between. This CDR3 contains 15 residues. The chain's CDR3 is CASSPERATNEKLFF. In DNA, the CDR3 is TGCGCCAGCAGCCCGGAGCGGGCAACTAATGAAAAACTGTTTTTT.

V is TRBV2 and J is TRBJ2-2; 7 positions match TRBD1. Looked up from germline, CDR1 is SNHLY and CDR2 is FYNNEI. V trimming: 1 base; J trimming: 3 bases; junction bases outside the gene matches: 5. CDR3 size: 16 residues. Here the CDR3 reads CASSEEGGAYTGELFF. For the CDR3, the DNA is TGTGCCAGCAGTGAAGAAGGGGGCGCCTACACCGGGGAGCTGTTTTTT.

The V call is TRBV7-2, the J call TRBJ1-1; 9 bases are shared with TRBD1. CDR1 and CDR2 from the germline V gene are SGHTA and FQGNSA. This CDR3 spans 14 amino acids. V lost 1 base and J lost 7; bases outside the gene matches: 4. The CDR3 spells CASSLDRGRDEAFF. CDR3 in DNA: TGTGCCAGCAGCTTAGACAGGGGGCGCGATGAAGCTTTCTTT.

This clone was seen once. V gene TRBV9 combines with J gene TRBJ2-2, with 7 bases that match TRBD1. The CDR3 runs 13 residues. The trim removed 0 bases at V and 7 bases at J, leaving 0 bases unmatched. Germline-derived CDR1 and CDR2 are SGDLS and YYNGEE. The CDR3 reads CASSVAGGGELFF. Here the CDR3 DNA reads TGTGCCAGCAGCGTAGCAGGGGGCGGGGAGCTGTTTTTT. Looking up the rest from reference TRBV9 and TRBJ2-2 gives the full variable domain: DSGVTQTPKHLITATGQRVTLRCSPRSGDLSVYWYQQSLDQGLQFLIQYYNGEERAKGNILERFSAQQFPDLHSELNLSSLELGDSALYFCASSVAGGGELFFGEGSRLTVL.

The V and J genes are TRBV12-5 and TRBJ2-1, with no clear D. The V gene lost 7 bases and the J gene lost 8 bases, with 12 bases spanning the gap. CDR3 size: 12 residues. Germline V CDR1 and CDR2: LGHNT, FRNRAP. CDR3 sequence (DNA): TGTGCTAGTGCCTCCCGCCGGGATGAGCAGTTCTTC. Its protein is CASASRRDEQFF.

This rearrangement joins TRBV19 to TRBJ2-2, with TRBD1 identical over 8 bases. V was pared by 4 bases and J by 3 bases, with 1 base of the junction left unmatched. Germline CDR1 and CDR2: LNHDA and SQIVND (reference sequence). CDR3 size: 14 residues. In DNA, the CDR3 is TGTGCCAGTAGTACGACAGGGGACACCGGGGAGCTGTTTTTT. This gives the protein CASSTTGDTGELFF.

The V call is TRBV3-1 (or the pseudogene TRBV3-2), the J call TRBJ1-2; TRBD1 matches at 10 bases. The CDR3 contains 13 residues. The germline gives CDR1 LGHDT, CDR2 YNNKEL (reference sequence). The V gene end was trimmed by 6 bases and the J gene end by 6 bases; junction bases not matched to a gene: 4. CDR3 sequence (DNA): TGTGCCAGCAGGCTAGGACAGGGGGATGGCTACACCTTC. Translation gives CASRLGQGDGYTF.

The chain combines TRBV6-2 or TRBV6-3 with TRBJ1-5, with D unclear. V lost 6 bases and J lost 7, with 10 bases in between. The CDR3 consists of 12 residues. Germline CDR1 is MNHEY and CDR2 is SVGEGT. The CDR3: CASSTSTQPQHF. In DNA, the CDR3 is TGTGCCAGCAGCACTAGCACACAGCCCCAGCATTTT.